Detailed here is one TCR beta chain. This clonotype was picked up a small number of times. No cognate antigen has been identified for it. No base qualities exist here, and no much larger clone lies one base off it. The listed sequencing device is Illumina HiSeq 1500. TCRdb took the public reads, trimmed them with fastp at Q25, ran MiXCR for clone calling and kept in-frame beta chains. Rows are unified per CDR3 protein, each entry keeping the most common DNA and genes. This sample lists 700,000 to 950,000 distinct CDR3 sequences; 32% were detected once. The ten largest account for 9.5% to 15% of the sample. In light of the paper, this sample's treatment or condition label describes: in vitro stimulation with specific CMV peptide epitopes to enrich CMV-specific T cells. The sample is drawn from a study of T cell repertoires in cytomegalovirus infection (dated by TCRdb to the late 2010s). Regarding the study in general: Alongside well-studied HLA-B-restricted epitopes, the peptide stimulations were aimed at recently identified HLA-C-restricted CMV epitopes, whose presentation resists viral immunomodulation. The HLA type of each donor mattered for the analysis, because public TCR beta signatures pointed to carriage of CMV infection along with the matching HLA type.

What the authors observed across the whole study: The ex vivo response was dominated by HLA-C-restricted CMV-specific TCR beta clonotypes, which also provided the single most frequent clonotype in two of eight donors. In both this cohort and an independent roughly 360-donor cohort, the cumulative frequency of public TCR beta family members distinguished carriers of CMV infection plus the relevant HLA type.

Relative to germline, V is missing 1 base and J is missing 7 bases, with 5 bases of the junction outside any gene match. Reading the germline V gene (reference sequence) gives CDR1 SGHAT and CDR2 FQDESV. Inclusive of the bounding cysteine and phenylalanine, the CDR3 is 15 residues long. The CDR3 DNA has 45 bases and is translated from base 1. Sequences were derived from cultured CD8+ T cells from PBMCs, sampled from culture after CMV antigen stimulation. This TCR was recovered from a human donor in good health (CMV status not recorded). Some clones in this sample may be carry-over from other donors' samples. This chain joins TRBV11-1 to TRBJ2-1, with 9 bases matching TRBD2. The CDR3 protein: CASSLVRGGRNEQFF. The DNA reads as follows: TGTGCCAGCAGCTTAGTGCGGGGGGGCCGGAATGAGCAGTTCTTC.